These 12 T cell receptor beta chains were all obtained from the same sample, sequenced in a study of cytomegalovirus exposure and HLA in healthy donors. Both 60 Vbeta primers and 13 Jbeta primers went into the PCR. TCRdb's copy holds only in-frame clones and misses some; the assay was immunoSEQ multiplex PCR. Here the sample spans about 110,000 clones, around 76% being singletons. Sequenced: PBMCs. Receptors originate from a man younger than 45 in good health and CMV-seropositive.

The rearrangement uses TRBV4-1 and TRBJ2-5; possibly TRBD1 for D (5 bases). Germline assignment: CDR1 MGHRA and CDR2 YSYEKL. Trimming pared 0 bases from V and 4 bases from J, leaving 18 bases between. The CDR3 is 17 amino acids. This CDR3 reads CASSQESLLQGRETQYF. DNA for the CDR3: TGCGCCAGCAGCCAAGAGTCCTTACTCCAGGGAAGAGAGACCCAGTACTTC.

This chain connects TRBV9 to TRBJ2-7, with D possibly being TRBD2 (6 bases). In germline, CDR1 is SGDLS, CDR2 YYNGEE. With 0 bases removed from V and 2 bases from J, the gap between germline ends came to 9 bases. The CDR3 runs to 14 residues. The CDR3 is CASSVVGGAYEQYF. As DNA, the CDR3 is TGTGCCAGCAGCGTAGTGGGGGGAGCCTACGAGCAGTACTTC.

The table lists this clone with a few counts. The rearrangement uses TRBV12-5 and TRBJ1-4; TRBD1 aligns across 12 bases. Germline lookup yields CDR1 LGHNT and CDR2 FRNRAP. This CDR3 spans 18 amino acids. Losses at the gene ends were 0 bases for V and 8 bases for J; bases not matched to a gene: 10. CDR3 in amino acids: CASGLVPGQGASTEKLFF. CDR3 DNA sequence: TGTGCTAGTGGTTTGGTACCGGGACAGGGGGCGTCTACAGAAAAACTGTTTTTT.

As regards this clone: Other DNA sequences in the same sample also yield this CDR3. V is TRBV6-1 and J is TRBJ2-7; TRBD1 might be the D (6 bases). Trimming left V 5 bases short and J 2 bases short, with 16 bases between. The germline gives CDR1 MNHNS, CDR2 SASEGT. This CDR3 spans 15 amino acids. The chain's CDR3 is CASSRALDSTYEQYF. The CDR3 bases are TGTGCCAGCAGTCGGGCCCTGGACAGTACCTACGAGCAGTACTTC.

The chain joins TRBV27 to TRBJ2-1, with TRBD2 matching 9 bases. This CDR3 contains 17 residues. The V segment lost 4 bases and the J segment 10 bases; nucleotides outside the gene matches: 17. Germline V lookup: CDR1 MNHEY, CDR2 SMNVEV (reference sequence). CDR3 DNA: TGTGCCAGCAGTTCCCGACGTTTAGCGGGGGCAGGGGGGGAGCAGTTCTTC. Its translation is CASSSRRLAGAGGEQFF.

The genes are TRBV15 and TRBJ2-7, with D hard to call. Trimming took off 1 base at V and 8 bases at J, with 15 bases between the two ends. Germline CDR1 LNHNV, CDR2 YYDKDF (reference sequence). The CDR3 is made up of 14 amino acids. The CDR3, as DNA: TGTGCCACCAGCAGAGCCGTTCAAGGAGAGAAGCAGTACTTC. The encoded protein is CATSRAVQGEKQYF.

The chain carries TRBV7-7 and TRBJ2-2; 9 bases match TRBD1. Germline loops: CDR1 SSHAT, CDR2 FNYEAQ (reference sequence). V trimming: 4 bases; J trimming: 5 bases; junction bases outside the gene matches: 5. The CDR3 runs 15 residues. CDR3 in amino acids: CASSYRDRATGELFF. DNA for the CDR3: TGTGCCAGCAGCTACCGGGACAGGGCAACCGGGGAGCTGTTTTTT.

The V and J genes are TRBV6-5 and TRBJ2-1; D unresolved. V was cut by 0 bases and J by 6 bases, with 12 bases left in between. Germline assignment: CDR1 MNHEY and CDR2 SVGAGI. The CDR3 loop spans 15 amino acids. CDR3 loop: CASSYSSTESNEQFF. The CDR3, as DNA: TGTGCCAGCAGTTACTCGAGTACAGAATCCAATGAGCAGTTCTTC.

The J gene is TRBJ1-1, the V gene TRBV6-1, with 9 bases matching TRBD1. With 11 bases clipped from V and 0 bases from J, the junction kept 10 bases outside the gene matches. This CDR3 is built from 15 residues. CDR1 is MNHNS, CDR2 SASEGT, per germline. The CDR3 reads CALEPGTGLNTEAFF. As DNA, the CDR3 is TGTGCCCTTGAACCCGGGACAGGGCTGAACACTGAAGCTTTCTTT.

This chain joins TRBV27 and TRBJ1-2; TRBD1 matches at 7 bases. The J segment lost 4 bases and the V segment lost 6 bases, leaving 5 bases of the junction unmatched. The CDR3 covers 13 residues. CDR1 and CDR2 (germline): MNHEY, SMNVEV (reference sequence). The CDR3 region is CASRRQGAYGYTF. The CDR3, as DNA: TGTGCCAGCAGGAGACAGGGAGCCTATGGCTACACCTTC.

The chain combines TRBV29-1 with TRBJ2-4; D is perhaps TRBD1 (6 bases). Germline values: CDR1 SQVTM, CDR2 ANQGSEA. The CDR3 covers 14 residues. Between the trimmed V and J ends, which lost 3 bases and 6 bases, there was a span of 15 bases. The CDR3 DNA reads TGCAGCGTTGATCTGGGGGCGATTGGAAACATTCAGTACTTC. Translation gives CSVDLGAIGNIQYF.

The chain employs TRBV18 and TRBJ1-1, with 10 bases fitting TRBD1. Germline values: CDR1 KGHSH, CDR2 LQKENI. V was pared by 3 bases and J by 5 bases, with 6 bases of the junction left unmatched. The CDR3 loop spans 15 amino acids. The DNA of the CDR3 is TGTGCCAGCTCACCCATGACAGGGGGCGGGACTGAAGCTTTCTTT. Residues: CASSPMTGGGTEAFF.